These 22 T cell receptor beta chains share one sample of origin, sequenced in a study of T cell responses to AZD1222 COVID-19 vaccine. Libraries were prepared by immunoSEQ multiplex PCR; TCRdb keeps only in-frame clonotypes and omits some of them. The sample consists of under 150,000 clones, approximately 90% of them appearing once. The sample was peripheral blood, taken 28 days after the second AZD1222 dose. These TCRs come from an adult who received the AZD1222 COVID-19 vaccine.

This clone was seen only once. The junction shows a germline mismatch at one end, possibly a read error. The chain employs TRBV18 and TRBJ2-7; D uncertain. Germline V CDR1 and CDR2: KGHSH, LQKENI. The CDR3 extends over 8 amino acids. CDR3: CASSPKDF. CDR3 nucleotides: TGTGCCAGCTCACCCAAGGACTTC. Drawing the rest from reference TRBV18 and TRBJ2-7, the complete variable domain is NAGVMQNPRHLVRRRGQEARLRCSPMKGHSHVYWYRQLPEEGLKFMVYLQKENIIDESGMPKERFSAEFPKEGPSILRIQQVVRGDSAAYFCASSPKDFGPGTRLTVT.

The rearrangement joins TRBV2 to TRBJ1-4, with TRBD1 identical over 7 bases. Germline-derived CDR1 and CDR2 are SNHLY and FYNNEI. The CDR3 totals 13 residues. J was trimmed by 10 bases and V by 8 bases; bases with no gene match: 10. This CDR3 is CASSPGAGGKLFF. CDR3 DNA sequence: TGTGCCAGCTCACCAGGTGCAGGGGGAAAACTGTTTTTT.

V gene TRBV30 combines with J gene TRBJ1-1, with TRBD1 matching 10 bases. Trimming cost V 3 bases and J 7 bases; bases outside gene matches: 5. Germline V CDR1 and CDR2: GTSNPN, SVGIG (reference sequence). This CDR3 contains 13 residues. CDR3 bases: TGTGCCTGGAGCCGGGACAGGGGCTTTGAAGCTTTCTTT. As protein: CAWSRDRGFEAFF.

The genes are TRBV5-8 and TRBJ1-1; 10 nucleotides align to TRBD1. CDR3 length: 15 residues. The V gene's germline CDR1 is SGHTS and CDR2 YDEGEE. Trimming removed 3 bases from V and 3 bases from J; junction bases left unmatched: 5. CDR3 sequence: CASSWGQGTHTEAFF. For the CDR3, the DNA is TGTGCCAGCAGCTGGGGACAGGGGACGCACACTGAAGCTTTCTTT.

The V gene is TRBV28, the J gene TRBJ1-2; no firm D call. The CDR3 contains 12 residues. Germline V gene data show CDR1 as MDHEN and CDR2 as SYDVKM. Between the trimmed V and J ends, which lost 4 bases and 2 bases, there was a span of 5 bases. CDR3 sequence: CASSWQNYGYTF. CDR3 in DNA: TGTGCCAGCAGTTGGCAAAACTATGGCTACACCTTC.

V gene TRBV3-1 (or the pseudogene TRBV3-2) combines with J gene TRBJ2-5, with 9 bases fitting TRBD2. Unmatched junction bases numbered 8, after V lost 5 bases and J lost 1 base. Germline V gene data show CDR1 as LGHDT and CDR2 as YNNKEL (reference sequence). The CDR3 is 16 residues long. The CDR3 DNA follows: TGTGCCAGCAGCTTCAATAGCGGGGGTTTCCAAGAGACCCAGTACTTC. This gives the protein CASSFNSGGFQETQYF.

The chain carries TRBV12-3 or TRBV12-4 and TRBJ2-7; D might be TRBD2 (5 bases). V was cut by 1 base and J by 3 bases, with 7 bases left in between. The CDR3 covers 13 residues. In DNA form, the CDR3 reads TGTGCCAGCAGTTTAGACAGCGGCTACGAGCAGTACGTC. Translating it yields CASSLDSGYEQYV.

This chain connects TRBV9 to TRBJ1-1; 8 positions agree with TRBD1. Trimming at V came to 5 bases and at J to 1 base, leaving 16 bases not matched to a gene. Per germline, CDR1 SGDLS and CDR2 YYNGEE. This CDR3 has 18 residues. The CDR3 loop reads CASSDPTGAPGWNTEAFF. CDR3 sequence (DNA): TGTGCCAGCAGTGATCCGACAGGGGCCCCTGGGTGGAACACTGAAGCTTTCTTT. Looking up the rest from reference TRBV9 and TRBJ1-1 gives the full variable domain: DSGVTQTPKHLITATGQRVTLRCSPRSGDLSVYWYQQSLDQGLQFLIQYYNGEERAKGNILERFSAQQFPDLHSELNLSSLELGDSALYFCASSDPTGAPGWNTEAFFGQGTRLTVV.

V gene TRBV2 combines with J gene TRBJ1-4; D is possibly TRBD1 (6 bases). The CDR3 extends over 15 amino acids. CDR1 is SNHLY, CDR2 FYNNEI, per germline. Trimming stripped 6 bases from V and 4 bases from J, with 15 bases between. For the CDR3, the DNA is TGTGCCAGCAGGCGAGGACAGTCCCGTAATGAAAAACTGTTTTTT. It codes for CASRRGQSRNEKLFF.

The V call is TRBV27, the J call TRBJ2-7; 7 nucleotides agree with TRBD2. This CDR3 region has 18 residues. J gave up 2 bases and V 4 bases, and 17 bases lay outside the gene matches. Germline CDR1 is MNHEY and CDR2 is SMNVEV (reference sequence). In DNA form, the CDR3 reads TGTGCCAGCAGTTCAATTCGGCCCCTAGCGGTTGAAACCTACGAGCAGTACTTC. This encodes CASSSIRPLAVETYEQYF.

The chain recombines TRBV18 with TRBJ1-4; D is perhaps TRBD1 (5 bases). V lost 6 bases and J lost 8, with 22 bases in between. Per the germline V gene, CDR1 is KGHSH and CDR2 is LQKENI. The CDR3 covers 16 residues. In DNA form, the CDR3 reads TGTGCCAGCTCCCCTAGCGTGTCAGGAGCAGGGGAAAAACTGTTTTTT. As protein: CASSPSVSGAGEKLFF. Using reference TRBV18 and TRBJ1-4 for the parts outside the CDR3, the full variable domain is NAGVMQNPRHLVRRRGQEARLRCSPMKGHSHVYWYRQLPEEGLKFMVYLQKENIIDESGMPKERFSAEFPKEGPSILRIQQVVRGDSAAYFCASSPSVSGAGEKLFFGSGTQLSVL.

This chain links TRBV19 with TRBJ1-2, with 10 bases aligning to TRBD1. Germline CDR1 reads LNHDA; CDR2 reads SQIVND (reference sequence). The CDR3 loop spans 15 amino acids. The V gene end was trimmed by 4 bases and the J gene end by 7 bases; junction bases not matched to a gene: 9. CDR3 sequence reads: CASSNGGTGDAGYTF. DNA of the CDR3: TGTGCCAGTAGTAATGGGGGGACAGGGGATGCTGGCTACACCTTC.

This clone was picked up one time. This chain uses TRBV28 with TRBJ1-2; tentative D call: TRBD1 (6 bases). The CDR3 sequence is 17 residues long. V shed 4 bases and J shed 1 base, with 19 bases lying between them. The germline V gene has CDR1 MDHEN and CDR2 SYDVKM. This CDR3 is CASSSSPGRGGNYGYTF. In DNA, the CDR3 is TGTGCCAGCAGTTCCTCCCCCGGGAGGGGGGGTAACTATGGCTACACCTTC.

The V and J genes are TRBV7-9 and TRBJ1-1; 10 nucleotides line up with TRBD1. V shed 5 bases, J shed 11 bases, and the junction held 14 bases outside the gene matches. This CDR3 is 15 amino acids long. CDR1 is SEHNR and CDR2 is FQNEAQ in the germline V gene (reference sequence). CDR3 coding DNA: TGTGCCAGCAGCCGGGGGGACAGGGGCAGGTCGGCGGCTTTCTTT. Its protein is CASSRGDRGRSAAFF.

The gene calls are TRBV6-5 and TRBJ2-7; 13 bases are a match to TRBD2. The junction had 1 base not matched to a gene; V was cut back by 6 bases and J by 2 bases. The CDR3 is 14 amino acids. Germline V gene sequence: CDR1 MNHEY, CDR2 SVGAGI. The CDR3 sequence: CASRTSGRPYEQYF. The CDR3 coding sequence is TGTGCCAGCAGGACTAGCGGGAGGCCCTACGAGCAGTACTTC.

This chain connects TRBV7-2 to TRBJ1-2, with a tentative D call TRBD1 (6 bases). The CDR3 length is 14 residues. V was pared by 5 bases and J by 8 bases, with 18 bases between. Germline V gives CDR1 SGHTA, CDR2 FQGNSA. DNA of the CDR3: TGTGCCAGCAGCGAAGGGGGGATACCGAAGGGCTACACCTTC. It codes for CASSEGGIPKGYTF.

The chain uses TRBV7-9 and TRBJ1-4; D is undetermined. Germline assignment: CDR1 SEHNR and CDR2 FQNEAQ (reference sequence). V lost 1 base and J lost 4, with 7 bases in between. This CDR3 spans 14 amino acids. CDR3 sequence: CASSLGQNNEKLFF. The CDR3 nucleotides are TGTGCCAGCAGCTTAGGGCAGAATAATGAAAAACTGTTTTTT.

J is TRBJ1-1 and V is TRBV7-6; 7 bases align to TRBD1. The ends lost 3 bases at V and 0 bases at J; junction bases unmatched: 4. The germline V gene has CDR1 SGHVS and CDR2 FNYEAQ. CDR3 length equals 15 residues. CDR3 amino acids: CASSFYRGLNTEAFF. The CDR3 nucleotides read TGTGCCAGCAGCTTCTACAGGGGTCTGAACACTGAAGCTTTCTTT.

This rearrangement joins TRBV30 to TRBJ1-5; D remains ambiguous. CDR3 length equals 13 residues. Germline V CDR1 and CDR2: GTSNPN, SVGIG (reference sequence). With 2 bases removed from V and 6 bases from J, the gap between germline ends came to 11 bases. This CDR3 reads CAWSLGPGQPQHF. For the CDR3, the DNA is TGTGCCTGGAGTCTCGGTCCGGGTCAGCCCCAGCATTTT.

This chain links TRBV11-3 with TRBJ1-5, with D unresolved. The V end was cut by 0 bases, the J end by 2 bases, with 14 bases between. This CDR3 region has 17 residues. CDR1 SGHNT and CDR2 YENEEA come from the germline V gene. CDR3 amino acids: CASSLEFSDFRNQPQHF. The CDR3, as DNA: TGTGCCAGCAGCTTAGAGTTTTCGGACTTTCGCAATCAGCCCCAGCATTTT.

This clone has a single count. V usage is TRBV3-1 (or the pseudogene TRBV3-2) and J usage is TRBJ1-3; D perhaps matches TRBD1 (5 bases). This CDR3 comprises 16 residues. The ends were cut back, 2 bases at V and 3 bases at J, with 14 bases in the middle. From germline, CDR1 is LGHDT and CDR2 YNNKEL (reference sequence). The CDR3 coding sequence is TGTGCCAGCAGCCAACGCCAGGGACTAAATGGAAACACCATATATTTT. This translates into CASSQRQGLNGNTIYF.

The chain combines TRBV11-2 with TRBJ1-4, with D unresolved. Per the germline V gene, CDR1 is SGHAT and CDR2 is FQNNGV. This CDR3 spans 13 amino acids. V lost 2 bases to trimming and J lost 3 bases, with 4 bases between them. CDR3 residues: CASSLRPNEKLFF. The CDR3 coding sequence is TGTGCCAGCAGCTTACGGCCTAATGAAAAACTGTTTTTT.